The subject of this entry is one TCR beta chain. Its antigen is unidentified. This specimen belongs to a study of cytomegalovirus exposure and HLA in healthy donors. Study details: Most donors, 70% to 85% of 398 genotyped, fell in the Caucasian-associated ancestry cluster.

Notes on the study in general: Later analysis placed DRB1 highest and HLA-C lowest in TCR association rates, which differed by HLA locus. The HLA-A and HLA-B alleles of most subjects were reportedly predicted accurately from TCR beta sequences.

PCR involved 60 Vbeta and 13 Jbeta primers. Here immunoSEQ multiplex PCR was the method, and the copy in TCRdb shows in-frame clones only, minus some. The sample shows tens of thousands of clones, roughly 74% of them seen only once. The length of the CDR3 is 13 residues. The ends were cut back, 4 bases at V and 3 bases at J, with 9 bases in the middle. Germline CDR1 is SNHLY and CDR2 is FYNNEI. Sequencing was carried out using PBMCs. The TCR sequence derives from a woman aged 45 to 65 in good health and CMV-seropositive. This chain uses TRBV2 with TRBJ1-1; no reliable D call. The CDR3 DNA is TGTGCCAGCAGTGGGAGGCGGGACACTGAAGCTTTCTTT. Encoded protein: CASSGRRDTEAFF.